This TCR beta chain was recovered during a study of CD8+ T cells in alopecia areata. The treatment denotes: oral pan-JAK inhibitor, 5-10 mg twice daily. Once RNA had been extracted, it was reverse transcribed into cDNA to act as the sequencing template. The protocol was immunoSEQ multiplex PCR, while the TCRdb copy is restricted to in-frame clones and leaves out a portion. The table records 150,000 to 200,000 clones, roughly 50% of them present only once. The CDR3 length is 13 residues. Trimming removed 5 bases from V and 2 bases from J, with 12 bases in between. Germline CDR1 GTSNPN, CDR2 SVGIG (reference sequence).

V and J are TRBV30 and TRBJ1-2, with D possibly matching TRBD1 (5 bases). The receptor comes from a human donor with alopecia areata. Sequences were derived from CD8+ T cells sorted from blood, sampled at week 24, from a patient treated with tofacitinib. CDR3 protein: CAWDGGGNYGYTF. CDR3 bases: TGTGCCTGGGACGGGGGGGGAAACTATGGCTACACCTTC.